One and the same sample provided the 24 T cell receptor beta chains below, sequenced in a study of T cells expressing NK-cell markers. Each CDR3 protein gets one entry in TCRdb, which reprocessed the 5' RACE reads and gives no DNA. The sample includes about 150,000 distinct CDR3 sequences. The sequenced sample consisted of blood T cells: a sorted CD56 or NKG2C T cell subset, CD4+ or CD8+ T cells, or bulk PBMC T cells (not recorded which). Receptor source: a woman in her 50s in good health.

The gene calls are TRBV7-9 and TRBJ2-2; TCRdb's D gene call, TRBD1, goes unchecked for lack of DNA. CDR1 is SEHNR, CDR2 FQNEAQ, per germline (reference sequence). CDR3 length: 14 amino acids. CDR3 in amino acids: CASSLSTGAPGAFF.

The V gene is TRBV7-9, the J gene TRBJ2-1; TCRdb proposes TRBD2, but this gene call is untestable without DNA. Per the germline V gene, CDR1 is SEHNR and CDR2 is FQNEAQ (reference sequence). The CDR3 spans 17 residues. The CDR3: CASSSNPGTSGRNEQFF.

The CDR3 is CASSLVESNTGELFF. The chain employs TRBV7-2 and TRBJ2-2. The germline V gene has CDR1 SGHTA and CDR2 FQGNSA. This CDR3 contains 15 residues.

V is TRBV10-3 and J is TRBJ2-3; TCRdb picks TRBD1, but there is no DNA to check that call. Germline-derived CDR1 and CDR2 are ENHRY and SYGVKD. The CDR3 length is 14 residues. The CDR3 is CAIGDRESTDTQYF.

This sequence joins TRBV11-2 and TRBJ2-1; as DNA is missing, the TRBD1 call by TCRdb cannot be tested. Germline V lookup: CDR1 SGHAT, CDR2 FQNNGV. This CDR3 spans 16 amino acids. CDR3 sequence: CASSFRPTPGFNEQFF. Full variable domain (rest looked up from reference TRBV11-2 and TRBJ2-1): EAGVAQSPRYKIIEKRQSVAFWCNPISGHATLYWYQQILGQGPKLLIQFQNNGVVDDSQLPKDRFSAERLKGVDSTLKIQPAKLEDSAVYLCASSFRPTPGFNEQFFGPGTRLTVL.

J is TRBJ2-1 and V is TRBV5-6; TCRdb returns TRBD2, unconfirmable since there is no DNA. The germline V gene encodes CDR1 SGHDT and CDR2 YYEEEE. The CDR3 is 18 amino acids. This CDR3 reads CASSLLLAGGASYNEQFF.

The rearrangement uses TRBV7-2 and TRBJ2-1. The CDR3 covers 14 residues. Germline V gene lookup returns CDR1 SGHTA and CDR2 FQGNSA. CDR3 protein: CACRAASSYNEQFF.

The chain carries TRBV7-9 and TRBJ2-7; TCRdb's D gene call, TRBD1, goes unchecked for lack of DNA. CDR1 and CDR2 from the germline V gene are SEHNR and FQNEAQ (reference sequence). CDR3 length: 14 amino acids. The CDR3 region is CASSHQQGAHEQYF.

The V gene is TRBV13, the J gene TRBJ1-1. Germline V gene sequence: CDR1 PRHDT, CDR2 FYEKMQ (reference sequence). The CDR3 sequence is 13 residues long. CDR3 residues: CASSPEPPTEAFF.

V and J are TRBV10-1 and TRBJ2-7. The CDR3 sequence is 13 residues long. The V gene's germline CDR1 is WNHNN and CDR2 SYGVQD (reference sequence). The CDR3 here is CASSEADAYEQYF.

The chain is built from TRBV9 and TRBJ2-1; with no DNA, the TCRdb D assignment of TRBD2 cannot be verified. The germline V gene has CDR1 SGDLS and CDR2 YYNGEE. The CDR3 runs 14 residues. CDR3 protein: CASSGPGLEDEQFF.

The V call is TRBV19, the J call TRBJ2-1. Germline values: CDR1 LNHDA, CDR2 SQIVND (reference sequence). The CDR3 consists of 15 residues. CDR3 sequence: CASRASGSSYNEQFF.

This sequence joins TRBV2 and TRBJ1-1; TCRdb picks TRBD1, but there is no DNA to check that call. The germline V gene has CDR1 SNHLY and CDR2 FYNNEI. The CDR3 contains 11 residues. The chain's CDR3 is CASINRIEAFF.

The chain employs TRBV15 and TRBJ1-1. From germline, CDR1 is LNHNV and CDR2 YYDKDF (reference sequence). CDR3 size: 11 residues. The chain's CDR3 is CATSDNTEAFF.

This chain joins TRBV7-9 and TRBJ2-4; lacking DNA, the TRBD2 call made by TCRdb goes unchecked. The CDR3 extends over 16 amino acids. Germline V lookup: CDR1 SEHNR, CDR2 FQNEAQ (reference sequence). The chain's CDR3 is CASSSGTGVAKNIQYF.

The chain is built from TRBV6-5 and TRBJ2-1; the TRBD1 assignment by TCRdb is unverifiable without DNA. The CDR3 is 15 residues long. CDR1 and CDR2 from the germline V gene are MNHEY and SVGAGI. Here the CDR3 reads CASSPLIRTYNEQFF.

The chain links TRBV4-1 to TRBJ2-7. There are 16 residues in the CDR3. The germline gives CDR1 MGHRA, CDR2 YSYEKL. CDR3 sequence: CASSQENDHPSYEQYF.

The CDR3 is CASSWAHAGYEQYF. J is TRBJ2-7 and V is TRBV6-2 or TRBV6-3; TCRdb returns TRBD2, unconfirmable since there is no DNA. Germline values: CDR1 MNHEY, CDR2 SVGEGT. This CDR3 has 14 amino acids.

V is TRBV20-1 and J is TRBJ2-5; TCRdb's D call of TRBD1 is untestable without DNA. The CDR3 spans 15 residues. Germline loops: CDR1 DFQATT, CDR2 SNEGSKA (reference sequence). The CDR3 loop is CSARPPSGDQETQYF.

The CDR3 spells CASSIQGSEQFF. The chain combines TRBV19 with TRBJ2-1; the D gene TCRdb calls, TRBD1, cannot be checked with no DNA. This CDR3 spans 12 amino acids. Per the germline V gene, CDR1 is LNHDA and CDR2 is SQIVND (reference sequence).

The chain uses TRBV7-2 and TRBJ2-3. Per germline, CDR1 SGHTA and CDR2 FQGNSA. The CDR3 loop spans 12 amino acids. This CDR3 reads CASSLPSDTQYF.

This chain links TRBV12-5 with TRBJ2-1; TCRdb returns TRBD2, unconfirmable since there is no DNA. This CDR3 spans 15 amino acids. CDR1 is LGHNT, CDR2 FRNRAP, per germline. This chain's CDR3 is CASGLGLAGVDEQFF.

The chain links TRBV28 to TRBJ2-3; TCRdb lists TRBD1, though no DNA is available to test this call. Germline V CDR1 and CDR2: MDHEN, SYDVKM. The CDR3 totals 16 residues. The CDR3 reads CASSIDQGESTDTQYF.

CDR3: CASQQALGTGELFF. This sequence joins TRBV11-2 and TRBJ2-2; absent DNA, TCRdb's TRBD2 call cannot be checked. Per the germline V gene, CDR1 is SGHAT and CDR2 is FQNNGV. This CDR3 is built from 14 residues.